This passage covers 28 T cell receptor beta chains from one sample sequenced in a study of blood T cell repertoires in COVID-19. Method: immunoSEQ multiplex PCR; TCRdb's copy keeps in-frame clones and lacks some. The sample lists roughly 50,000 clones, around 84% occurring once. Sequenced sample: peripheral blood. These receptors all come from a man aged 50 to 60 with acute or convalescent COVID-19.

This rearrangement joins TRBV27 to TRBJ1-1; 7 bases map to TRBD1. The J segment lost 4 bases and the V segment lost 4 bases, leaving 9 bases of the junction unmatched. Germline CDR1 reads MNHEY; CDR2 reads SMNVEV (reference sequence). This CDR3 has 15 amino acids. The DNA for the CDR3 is TGTGCCAGCAGTTCTACAGGGGACTGGGGCACTGAAGCTTTCTTT. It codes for CASSSTGDWGTEAFF.

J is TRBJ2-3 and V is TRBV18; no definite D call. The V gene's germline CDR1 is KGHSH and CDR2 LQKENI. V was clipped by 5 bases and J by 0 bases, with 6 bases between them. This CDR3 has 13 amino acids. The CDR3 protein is CASSSQSTDTQYF. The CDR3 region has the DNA TGTGCCAGCTCATCCCAGAGCACAGATACGCAGTATTTT.

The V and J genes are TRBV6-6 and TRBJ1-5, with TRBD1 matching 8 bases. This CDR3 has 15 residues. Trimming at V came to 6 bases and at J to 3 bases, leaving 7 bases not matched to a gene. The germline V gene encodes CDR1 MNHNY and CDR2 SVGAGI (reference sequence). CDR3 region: CASSPGTGVNQPQHF. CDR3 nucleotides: TGTGCCAGCAGCCCCGGGACAGGAGTCAATCAGCCCCAGCATTTT.

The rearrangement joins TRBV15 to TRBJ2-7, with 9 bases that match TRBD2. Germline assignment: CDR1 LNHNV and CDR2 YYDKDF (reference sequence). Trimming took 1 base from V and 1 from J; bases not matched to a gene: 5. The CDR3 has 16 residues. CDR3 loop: CATSRGGGGESYEQYF. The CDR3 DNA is TGTGCCACCAGCAGAGGCGGCGGGGGGGAATCCTACGAGCAGTACTTC. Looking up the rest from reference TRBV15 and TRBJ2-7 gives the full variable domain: DAMVIQNPRYQVTQFGKPVTLSCSQTLNHNVMYWYQQKSSQAPKLLFHYYDKDFNNEADTPDNFQSRRPNTSFCFLDIRSPGLGDTAMYLCATSRGGGGESYEQYFGPGTRLTVT.

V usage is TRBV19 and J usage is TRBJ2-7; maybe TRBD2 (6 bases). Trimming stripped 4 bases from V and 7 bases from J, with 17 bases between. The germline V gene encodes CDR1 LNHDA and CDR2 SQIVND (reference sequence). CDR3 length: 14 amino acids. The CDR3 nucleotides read TGTGCCAGTAGTACCGGGGCGGGAACTGGTGAGCAGTACTTC. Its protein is CASSTGAGTGEQYF.

The CDR3 DNA sequence: TGTGCCAGCAGCCATAGTCTATTAAAAGGGGAAAGTGACTACGAGCAGTACTTC. This gives the protein CASSHSLLKGESDYEQYF. This rearrangement joins TRBV7-9 to TRBJ2-7, with D perhaps matching TRBD1 (5 bases). V dropped 5 bases and J dropped 3 bases, with 26 bases sitting between them. The CDR3 spans 18 residues. Germline V gene sequence: CDR1 SEHNR, CDR2 FQNEAQ (reference sequence).

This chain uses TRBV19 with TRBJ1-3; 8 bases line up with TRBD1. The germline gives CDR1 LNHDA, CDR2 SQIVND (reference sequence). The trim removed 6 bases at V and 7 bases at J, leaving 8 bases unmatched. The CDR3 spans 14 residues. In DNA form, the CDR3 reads TGTGCCAGTAGCAATCAGGGGGCCCGGAACACCATATATTTT. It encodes CASSNQGARNTIYF. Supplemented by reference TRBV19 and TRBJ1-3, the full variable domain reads DGGITQSPKYLFRKEGQNVTLSCEQNLNHDAMYWYRQDPGQGLRLIYYSQIVNDFQKGDIAEGYSVSREKKESFPLTVTSAQKNPTAFYLCASSNQGARNTIYFGEGSWLTVV.

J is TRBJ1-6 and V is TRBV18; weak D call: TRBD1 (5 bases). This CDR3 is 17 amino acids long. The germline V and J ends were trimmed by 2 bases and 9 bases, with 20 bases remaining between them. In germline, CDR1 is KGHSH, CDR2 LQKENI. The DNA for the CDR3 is TGTGCCAGCTCACCATCCTTCTCAGGGCAGTCCCTTTCACCCCTCCACTTT. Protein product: CASSPSFSGQSLSPLHF.

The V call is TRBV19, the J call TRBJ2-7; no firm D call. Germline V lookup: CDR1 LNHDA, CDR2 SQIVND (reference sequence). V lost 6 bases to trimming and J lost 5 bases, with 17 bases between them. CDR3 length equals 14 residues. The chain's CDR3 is CASRVHFSTHEQYF. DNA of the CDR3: TGTGCCAGTAGAGTGCATTTCTCCACTCACGAGCAGTACTTC.

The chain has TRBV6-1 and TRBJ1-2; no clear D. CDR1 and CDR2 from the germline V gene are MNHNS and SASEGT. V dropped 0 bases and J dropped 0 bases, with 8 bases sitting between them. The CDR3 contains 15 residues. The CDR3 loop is CASSEAHSPNYGYTF. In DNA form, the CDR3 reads TGTGCCAGCAGTGAAGCGCACTCTCCTAACTATGGCTACACCTTC.

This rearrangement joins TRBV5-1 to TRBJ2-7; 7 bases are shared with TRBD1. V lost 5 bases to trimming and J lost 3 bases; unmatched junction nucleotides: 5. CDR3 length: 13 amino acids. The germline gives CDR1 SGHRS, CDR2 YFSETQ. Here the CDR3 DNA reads TGCGCCAGCAGAACCGGACAGGACTACGAGCAGTACTTC. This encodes CASRTGQDYEQYF.

The DNA of the CDR3 is TGTGCCAGTAGTATAGGGGCTAGCGGGGTATGGGAGACCCAGTACTTC. This gives the protein CASSIGASGVWETQYF. The chain is built from TRBV19 and TRBJ2-5, with TRBD2 identical over 9 bases. The germline CDR1 and CDR2 sequences are LNHDA and SQIVND (reference sequence). The CDR3 extends over 16 amino acids. The V and J ends lost 1 base and 5 bases, in that order; junction bases with no gene match: 8.

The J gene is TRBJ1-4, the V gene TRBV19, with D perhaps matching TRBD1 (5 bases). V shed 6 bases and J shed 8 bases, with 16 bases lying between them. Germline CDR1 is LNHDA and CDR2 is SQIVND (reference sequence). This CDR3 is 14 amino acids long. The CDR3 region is CASRGQASGEKLFF. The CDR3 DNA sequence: TGTGCCAGTAGAGGACAAGCCAGTGGAGAAAAACTGTTTTTT.

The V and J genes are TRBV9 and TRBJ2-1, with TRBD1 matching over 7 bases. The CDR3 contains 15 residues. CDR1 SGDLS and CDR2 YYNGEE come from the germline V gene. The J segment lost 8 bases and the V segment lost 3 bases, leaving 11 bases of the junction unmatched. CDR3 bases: TGTGCCAGCAGCGAGGGATCGACAGGGTTTTATGAGCAGTTCTTC. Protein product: CASSEGSTGFYEQFF.

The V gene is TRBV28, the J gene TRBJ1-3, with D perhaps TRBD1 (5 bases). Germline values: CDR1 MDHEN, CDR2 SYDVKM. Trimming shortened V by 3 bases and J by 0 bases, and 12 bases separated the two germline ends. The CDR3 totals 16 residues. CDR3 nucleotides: TGTGCCAGCAGTTTCCCCGACAGACTCTCTGGAAACACCATATATTTT. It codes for CASSFPDRLSGNTIYF.

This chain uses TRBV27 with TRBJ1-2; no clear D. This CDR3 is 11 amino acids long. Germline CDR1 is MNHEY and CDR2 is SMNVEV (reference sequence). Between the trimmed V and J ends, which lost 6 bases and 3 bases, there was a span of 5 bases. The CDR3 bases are TGTGCCAGCAGGGGCTACTATGGCTACACCTTC. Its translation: CASRGYYGYTF.

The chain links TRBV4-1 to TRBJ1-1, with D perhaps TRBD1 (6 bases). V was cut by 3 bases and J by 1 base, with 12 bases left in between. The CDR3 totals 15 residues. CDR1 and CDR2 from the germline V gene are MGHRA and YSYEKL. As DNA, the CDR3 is TGCGCCAGCAGCCAGCCGGGACAACGGAACACTGAAGCTTTCTTT. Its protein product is CASSQPGQRNTEAFF.

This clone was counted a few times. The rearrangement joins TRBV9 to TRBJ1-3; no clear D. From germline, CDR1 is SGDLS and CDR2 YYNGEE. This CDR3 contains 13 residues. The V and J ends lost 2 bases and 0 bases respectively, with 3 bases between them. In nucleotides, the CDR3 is TGTGCCAGCAGCGTCCGCTCTGGAAACACCATATATTTT. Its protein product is CASSVRSGNTIYF. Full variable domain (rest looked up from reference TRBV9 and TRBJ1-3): DSGVTQTPKHLITATGQRVTLRCSPRSGDLSVYWYQQSLDQGLQFLIQYYNGEERAKGNILERFSAQQFPDLHSELNLSSLELGDSALYFCASSVRSGNTIYFGEGSWLTVV.

CDR3 amino acids: CASSVVQFQETQYF. The DNA for the CDR3 is TGTGCCAGCAGTGTAGTACAGTTTCAAGAGACCCAGTACTTC. The gene calls are TRBV2 and TRBJ2-5; D unresolved. V lost 4 bases to trimming and J lost 2 bases, with 11 bases between them. The CDR3 totals 14 residues. Germline V CDR1 and CDR2: SNHLY, FYNNEI.

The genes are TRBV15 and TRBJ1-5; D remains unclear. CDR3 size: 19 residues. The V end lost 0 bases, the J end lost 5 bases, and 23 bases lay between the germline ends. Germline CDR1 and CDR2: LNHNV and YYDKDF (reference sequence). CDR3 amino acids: CATSRESQPLYEEDQPQHF. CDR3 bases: TGTGCCACCAGCAGAGAATCACAGCCGCTATACGAAGAAGATCAGCCCCAGCATTTT.

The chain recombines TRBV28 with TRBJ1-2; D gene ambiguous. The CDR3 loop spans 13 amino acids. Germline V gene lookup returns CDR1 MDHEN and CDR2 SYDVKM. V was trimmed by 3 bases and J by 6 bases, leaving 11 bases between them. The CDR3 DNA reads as TGTGCCAGCAGTTTTCCGGAGACTAATGGCTACACCTTC. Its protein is CASSFPETNGYTF.

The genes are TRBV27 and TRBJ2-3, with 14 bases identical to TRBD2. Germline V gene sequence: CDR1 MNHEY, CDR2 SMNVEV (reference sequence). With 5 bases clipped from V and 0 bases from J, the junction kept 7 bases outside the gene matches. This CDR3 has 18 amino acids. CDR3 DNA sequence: TGTGCCAGCAGTCCGTCCGGGACTAGCGGGGGTAGCACAGATACGCAGTATTTT. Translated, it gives CASSPSGTSGGSTDTQYF.

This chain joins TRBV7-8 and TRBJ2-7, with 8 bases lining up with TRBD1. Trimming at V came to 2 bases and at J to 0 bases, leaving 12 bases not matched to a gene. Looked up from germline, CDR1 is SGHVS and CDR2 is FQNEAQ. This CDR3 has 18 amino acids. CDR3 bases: TGTGCCAGCAGCTTAAGGACAGGGATCTCCCGGAGCTCCTACGAGCAGTACTTC. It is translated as CASSLRTGISRSSYEQYF. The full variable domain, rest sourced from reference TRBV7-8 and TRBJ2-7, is GAGVSQSPRYKVAKRGQDVALRCDPISGHVSLFWYQQALGQGPEFLTYFQNEAQLDKSGLPSDRFFAERPEGSVSTLKIQRTQQEDSAVYLCASSLRTGISRSSYEQYFGPGTRLTVT.

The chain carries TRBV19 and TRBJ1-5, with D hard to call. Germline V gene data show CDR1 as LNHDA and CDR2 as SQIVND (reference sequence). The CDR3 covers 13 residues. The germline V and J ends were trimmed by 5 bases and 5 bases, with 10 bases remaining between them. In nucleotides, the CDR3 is TGTGCCAGTAGTCTTCAAAGAGATCAGCCCCAGCATTTT. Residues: CASSLQRDQPQHF.

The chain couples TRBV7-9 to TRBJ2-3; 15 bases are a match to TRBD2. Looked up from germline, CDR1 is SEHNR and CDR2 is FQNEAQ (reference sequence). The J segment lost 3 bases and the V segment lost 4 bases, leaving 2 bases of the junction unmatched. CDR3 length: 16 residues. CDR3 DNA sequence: TGTGCCAGCAGCTCCGGACTAGCGGGAGGGACAGATACGCAGTATTTT. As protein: CASSSGLAGGTDTQYF.

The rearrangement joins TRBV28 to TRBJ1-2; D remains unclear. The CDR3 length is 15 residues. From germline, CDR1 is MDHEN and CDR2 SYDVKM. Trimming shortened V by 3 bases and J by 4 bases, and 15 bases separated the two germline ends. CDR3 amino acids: CASSFPTGIGYGYTF. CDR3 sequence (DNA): TGTGCCAGCAGTTTCCCGACTGGAATTGGCTATGGCTACACCTTC.

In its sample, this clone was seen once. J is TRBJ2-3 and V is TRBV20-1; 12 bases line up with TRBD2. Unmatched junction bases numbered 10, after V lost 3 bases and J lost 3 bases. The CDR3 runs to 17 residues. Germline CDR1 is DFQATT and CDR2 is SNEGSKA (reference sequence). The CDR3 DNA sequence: TGCAGTGCTAGTGCTAGCGGGGGGGCAGTTAGAACAGATACGCAGTATTTT. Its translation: CSASASGGAVRTDTQYF.

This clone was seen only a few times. CDR3 in DNA: TGCGCCAGCAGCTTCCAGGACAGGGGGCCCGAGCAGTACTTC. This sequence encodes CASSFQDRGPEQYF. This chain uses TRBV5-1 with TRBJ2-7, with 11 bases that match TRBD1. Germline CDR1 reads SGHRS; CDR2 reads YFSETQ. The CDR3 runs to 14 residues. V was pared by 2 bases and J by 6 bases, with 4 bases of the junction left unmatched.